One sample yielded the 14 T cell receptor beta chains listed below, sequenced in a study of monozygotic twins with inflammatory bowel disease. TCRdb processed the 5' RACE reads again and assigns one entry to each CDR3 protein, with no DNA. This repertoire includes hundreds of thousands of distinct CDR3 sequences. The sequenced sample consisted of blood. These receptors originate from a human donor with ulcerative colitis or Crohn's disease, or a healthy co-twin of an affected twin (not recorded which).

V gene TRBV5-5 combines with J gene TRBJ2-2; TCRdb's D call, TRBD2, is unchecked because there is no DNA. The CDR3 consists of 18 residues. Per the germline V gene, CDR1 is SGHKS and CDR2 is YYEKEE (reference sequence). The CDR3 loop is CASSLGLVASGNTGELFF.

V usage is TRBV16 and J usage is TRBJ2-3; TCRdb proposes TRBD1, but this gene call is untestable without DNA. The CDR3 consists of 17 residues. Germline CDR1 KGHSY, CDR2 FQNENV. The CDR3 here is CASSRRGTGLSTDTQYF.

The chain links TRBV11-2 to TRBJ2-7; checking the TCRdb D call of TRBD1 is not possible without DNA. Germline assignment: CDR1 SGHAT and CDR2 FQNNGV. This CDR3 comprises 18 residues. The CDR3 here is CASSPPGQGPIFSYEQYF. The entire variable domain, with the rest obtained from reference TRBV11-2 and TRBJ2-7, is as follows: EAGVAQSPRYKIIEKRQSVAFWCNPISGHATLYWYQQILGQGPKLLIQFQNNGVVDDSQLPKDRFSAERLKGVDSTLKIQPAKLEDSAVYLCASSPPGQGPIFSYEQYFGPGTRLTVT.

The chain combines TRBV6-5 with TRBJ1-6. CDR1 is MNHEY, CDR2 SVGAGI, per germline. This CDR3 region has 17 residues. The chain's CDR3 is CASSYFFGKLVNSPLHF.

The chain employs TRBV5-1 and TRBJ2-3; TCRdb returns TRBD1, unconfirmable since there is no DNA. The CDR3 totals 15 residues. Germline V gene lookup returns CDR1 SGHRS and CDR2 YFSETQ. The CDR3 sequence is CASRPGTASTDTQYF.

The chain couples TRBV24-1 to TRBJ2-5; TCRdb names TRBD1, which stays unverified in the absence of DNA. Germline V gene data show CDR1 as KGHDR and CDR2 as SFDVKD. The CDR3 sequence is 17 residues long. The CDR3 region is CATSDPRGISYQETQYF.

The chain couples TRBV5-1 to TRBJ2-7; TCRdb names TRBD1, which stays unverified in the absence of DNA. From germline, CDR1 is SGHRS and CDR2 YFSETQ. CDR3 length: 13 residues. The CDR3 spells CASSLGQTGEQYF.

The chain uses TRBV18 and TRBJ2-7; TCRdb indicates TRBD1, and absent DNA this call remains unverified. The CDR3 is made up of 16 amino acids. From germline, CDR1 is KGHSH and CDR2 LQKENI. This chain's CDR3 is CASSPFTGAQTYEQYF.

The rearrangement links TRBV20-1 to TRBJ1-6. The length of the CDR3 is 11 residues. Germline-derived CDR1 and CDR2 are DFQATT and SNEGSKA (reference sequence). CDR3 amino acids: CSARANSPLHF.

CDR3 residues: CASSLSTGARSDTQYF. V is TRBV7-3 and J is TRBJ2-3; TCRdb reports TRBD1, a call that lacks DNA to check it against. Germline CDR1 is SGHTA and CDR2 is FQGTGA. This CDR3 comprises 16 residues.

This chain joins TRBV28 and TRBJ2-7; TCRdb's assignment of TRBD1 cannot be checked, as there is no DNA. Germline CDR1 reads MDHEN; CDR2 reads SYDVKM. CDR3 length equals 16 residues. CDR3 sequence reads: CASNEGNRGRAYEQYF.

J is TRBJ1-3 and V is TRBV7-2. CDR1 and CDR2 from the germline V gene are SGHTA and FQGNSA. The CDR3 covers 15 residues. CDR3 sequence: CASSWSGSSGNTIYF.

The CDR3 here is CATSDPRQVSTQYF. This chain joins TRBV24-1 and TRBJ2-5; TCRdb indicates TRBD1, and absent DNA this call remains unverified. Germline-derived CDR1 and CDR2 are KGHDR and SFDVKD. The CDR3 is made up of 14 amino acids.

The chain joins TRBV5-1 to TRBJ2-7. CDR1 and CDR2 (germline): SGHRS, YFSETQ. The CDR3 length is 13 residues. The CDR3 region is CASSPDSSYEQYF.